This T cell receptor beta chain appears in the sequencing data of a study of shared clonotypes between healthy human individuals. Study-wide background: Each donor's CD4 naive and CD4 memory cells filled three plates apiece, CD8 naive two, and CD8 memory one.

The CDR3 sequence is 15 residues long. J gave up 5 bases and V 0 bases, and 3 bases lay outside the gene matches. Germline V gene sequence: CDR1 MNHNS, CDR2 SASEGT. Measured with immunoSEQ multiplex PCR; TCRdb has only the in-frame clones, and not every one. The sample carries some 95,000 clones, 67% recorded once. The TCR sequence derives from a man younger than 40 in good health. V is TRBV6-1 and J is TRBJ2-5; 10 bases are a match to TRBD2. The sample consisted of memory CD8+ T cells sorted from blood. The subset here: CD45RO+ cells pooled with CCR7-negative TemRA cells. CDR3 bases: TGTGCCAGCAGTGAAGCAGCGGGAGGGGCGGAGACCCAGTACTTC. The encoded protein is CASSEAAGGAETQYF.